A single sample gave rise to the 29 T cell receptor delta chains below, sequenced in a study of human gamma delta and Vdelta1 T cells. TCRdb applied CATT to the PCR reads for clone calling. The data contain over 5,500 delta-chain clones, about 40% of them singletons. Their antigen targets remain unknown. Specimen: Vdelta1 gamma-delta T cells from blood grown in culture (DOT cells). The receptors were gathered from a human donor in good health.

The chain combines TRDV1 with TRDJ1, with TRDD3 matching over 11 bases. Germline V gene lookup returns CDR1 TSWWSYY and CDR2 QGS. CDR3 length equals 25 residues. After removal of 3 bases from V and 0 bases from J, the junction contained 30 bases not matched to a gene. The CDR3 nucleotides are TGTGCTCTTGGGGACCATCTACGCTGGGGGATACAAGGAGAGCGGGTGGCATCCTACACCGATAAACTCATCTTT. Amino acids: CALGDHLRWGIQGERVASYTDKLIF.

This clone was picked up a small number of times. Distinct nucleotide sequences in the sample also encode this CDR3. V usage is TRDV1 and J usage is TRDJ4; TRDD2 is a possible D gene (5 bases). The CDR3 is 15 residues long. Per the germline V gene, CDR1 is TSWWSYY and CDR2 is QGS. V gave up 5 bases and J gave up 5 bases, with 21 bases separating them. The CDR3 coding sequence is TGTGCTCTTGGGCCGCCTTCTGGTCCGGGTTTGCCCCTGATCTTT. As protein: CALGPPSGPGLPLIF.

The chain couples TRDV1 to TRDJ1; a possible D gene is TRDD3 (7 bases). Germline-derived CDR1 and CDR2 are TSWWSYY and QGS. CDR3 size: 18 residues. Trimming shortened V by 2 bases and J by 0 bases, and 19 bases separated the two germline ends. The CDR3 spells CALGEAGVLLGYTDKLIF. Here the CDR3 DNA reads TGTGCTCTTGGGGAAGCCGGCGTCCTACTGGGGTACACCGATAAACTCATCTTT.

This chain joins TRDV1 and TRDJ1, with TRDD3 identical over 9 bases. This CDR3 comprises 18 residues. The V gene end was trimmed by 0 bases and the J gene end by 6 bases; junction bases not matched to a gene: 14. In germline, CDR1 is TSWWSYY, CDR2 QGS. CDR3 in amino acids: CALGELVFPYWGTYKLIF. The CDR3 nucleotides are TGTGCTCTTGGGGAACTAGTATTCCCGTACTGGGGGACCTATAAACTCATCTTT.

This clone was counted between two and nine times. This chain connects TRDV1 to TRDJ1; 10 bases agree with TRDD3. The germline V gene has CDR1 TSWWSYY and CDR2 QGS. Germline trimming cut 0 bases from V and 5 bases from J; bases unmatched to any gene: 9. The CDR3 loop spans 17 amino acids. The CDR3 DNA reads TGTGCTCTTGGGGAACTAGCAGGTTGGGGGATACTGGATAAACTCATCTTT. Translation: CALGELAGWGILDKLIF.

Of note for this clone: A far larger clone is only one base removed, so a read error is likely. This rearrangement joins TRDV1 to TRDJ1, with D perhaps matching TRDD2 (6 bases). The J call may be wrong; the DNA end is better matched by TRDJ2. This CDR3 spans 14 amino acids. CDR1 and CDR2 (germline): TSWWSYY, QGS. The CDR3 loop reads CALGDRILPDKLFF. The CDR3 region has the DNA TGTGCTCTTGGGGATCGAATCCTACCCGATAAACTCTTCTTT.

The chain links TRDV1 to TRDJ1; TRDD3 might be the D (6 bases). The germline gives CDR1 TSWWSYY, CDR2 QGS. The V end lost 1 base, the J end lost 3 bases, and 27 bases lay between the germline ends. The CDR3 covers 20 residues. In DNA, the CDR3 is TGTGCTCTTGGGGAACGTCCTGGGCTGGGGATCCTTGTGCGGGCCGATAAACTCATCTTT. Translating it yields CALGERPGLGILVRADKLIF.

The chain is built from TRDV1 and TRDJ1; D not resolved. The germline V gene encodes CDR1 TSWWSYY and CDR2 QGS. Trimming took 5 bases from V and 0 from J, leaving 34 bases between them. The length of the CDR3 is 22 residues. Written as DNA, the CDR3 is TGTGCTCTTGGGCCGAGGCCAATTCCCGACGGGTGGCACGCGTTGTACACCGATAAACTCATCTTT. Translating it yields CALGPRPIPDGWHALYTDKLIF.

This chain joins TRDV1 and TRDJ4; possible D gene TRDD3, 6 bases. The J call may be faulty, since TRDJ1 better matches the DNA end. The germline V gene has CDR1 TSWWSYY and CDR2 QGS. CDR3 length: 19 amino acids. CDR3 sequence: CALGEVVFYERGDRSKLIF. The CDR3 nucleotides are TGTGCTCTTGGGGAGGTCGTGTTCTACGAGAGGGGGGACAGGAGTAAACTCATCTTT.

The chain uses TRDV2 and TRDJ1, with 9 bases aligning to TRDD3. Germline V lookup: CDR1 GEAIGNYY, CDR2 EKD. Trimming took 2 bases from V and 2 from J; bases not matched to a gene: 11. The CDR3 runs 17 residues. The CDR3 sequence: CACDRPYWGKKTDKLIF. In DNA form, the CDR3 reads TGTGCCTGTGACAGGCCTTACTGGGGGAAAAAGACCGATAAACTCATCTTT.

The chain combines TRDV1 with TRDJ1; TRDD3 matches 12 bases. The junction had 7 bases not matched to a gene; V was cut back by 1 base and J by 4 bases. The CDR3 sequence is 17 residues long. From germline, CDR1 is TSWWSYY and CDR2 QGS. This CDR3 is CALGERWGIRLSDKLIF. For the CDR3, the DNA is TGTGCTCTTGGGGAACGCTGGGGGATACGGTTAAGCGATAAACTCATCTTT.

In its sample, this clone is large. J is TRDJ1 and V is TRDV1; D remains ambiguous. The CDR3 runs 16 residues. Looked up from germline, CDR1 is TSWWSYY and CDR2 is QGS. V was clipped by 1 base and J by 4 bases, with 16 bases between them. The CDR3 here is CALGERVRSTIDKLIF. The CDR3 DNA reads TGTGCTCTTGGGGAACGAGTGCGGAGTACAATCGATAAACTCATCTTT.

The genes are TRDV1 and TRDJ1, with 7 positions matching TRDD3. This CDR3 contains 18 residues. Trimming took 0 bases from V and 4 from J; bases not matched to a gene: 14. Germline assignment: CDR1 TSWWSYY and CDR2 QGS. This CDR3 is CALGELLPTLVGDDKLIF. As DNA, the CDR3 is TGTGCTCTTGGGGAACTGTTACCTACGCTGGTGGGGGACGATAAACTCATCTTT.

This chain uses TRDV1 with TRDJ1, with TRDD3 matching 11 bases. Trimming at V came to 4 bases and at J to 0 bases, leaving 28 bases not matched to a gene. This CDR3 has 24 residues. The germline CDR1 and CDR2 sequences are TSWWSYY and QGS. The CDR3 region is CALGGLAFLQRWGIQEGYTDKLIF. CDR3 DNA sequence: TGTGCTCTTGGGGGGCTCGCCTTCCTACAGCGCTGGGGGATACAAGAGGGGTACACCGATAAACTCATCTTT.

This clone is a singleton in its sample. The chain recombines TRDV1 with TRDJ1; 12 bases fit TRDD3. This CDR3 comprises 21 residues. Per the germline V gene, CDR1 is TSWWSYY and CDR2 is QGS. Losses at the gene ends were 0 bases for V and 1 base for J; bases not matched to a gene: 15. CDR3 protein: CALGELPTRVLGDTGTDKLIF. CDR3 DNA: TGTGCTCTTGGGGAACTTCCTACTAGGGTACTGGGGGATACAGGCACCGATAAACTCATCTTT.

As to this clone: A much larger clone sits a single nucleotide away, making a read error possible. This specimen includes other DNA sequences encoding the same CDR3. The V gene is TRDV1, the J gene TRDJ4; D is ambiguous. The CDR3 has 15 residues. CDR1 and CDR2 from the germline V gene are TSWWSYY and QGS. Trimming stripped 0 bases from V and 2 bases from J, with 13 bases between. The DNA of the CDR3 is TGTGCTCTTGGGGAACTTCCCGACAACCGGAGACCCCTGATCTTT. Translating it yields CALGELPDNRRPLIF.

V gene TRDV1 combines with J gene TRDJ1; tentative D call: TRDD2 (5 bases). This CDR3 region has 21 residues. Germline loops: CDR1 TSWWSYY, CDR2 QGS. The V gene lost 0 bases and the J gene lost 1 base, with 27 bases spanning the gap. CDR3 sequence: CALGELIVTGSSDPITDKLIF. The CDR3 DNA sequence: TGTGCTCTTGGGGAACTGATTGTTACCGGGTCAAGCGATCCTATCACCGATAAACTCATCTTT.

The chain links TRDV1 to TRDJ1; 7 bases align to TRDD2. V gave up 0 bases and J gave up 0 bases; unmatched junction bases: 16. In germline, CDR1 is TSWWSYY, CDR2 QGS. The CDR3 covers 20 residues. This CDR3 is CALGELGPSSGVPHTDKLIF. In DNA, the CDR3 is TGTGCTCTTGGGGAACTAGGGCCTTCCTCCGGAGTACCACACACCGATAAACTCATCTTT.

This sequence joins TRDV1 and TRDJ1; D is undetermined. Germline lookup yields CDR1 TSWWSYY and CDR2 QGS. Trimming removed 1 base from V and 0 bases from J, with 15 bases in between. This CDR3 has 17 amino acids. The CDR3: CALGERPPPLYTDKLIF. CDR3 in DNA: TGTGCTCTTGGGGAACGTCCCCCCCCTCTGTACACCGATAAACTCATCTTT.

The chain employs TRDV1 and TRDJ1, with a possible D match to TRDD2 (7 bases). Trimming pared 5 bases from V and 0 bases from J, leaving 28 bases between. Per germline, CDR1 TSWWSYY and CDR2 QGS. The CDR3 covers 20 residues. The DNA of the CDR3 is TGTGCTCTTGGGCTCCGCCGTTCCTACAGGGATAGGATGTACACCGATAAACTCATCTTT. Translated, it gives CALGLRRSYRDRMYTDKLIF.

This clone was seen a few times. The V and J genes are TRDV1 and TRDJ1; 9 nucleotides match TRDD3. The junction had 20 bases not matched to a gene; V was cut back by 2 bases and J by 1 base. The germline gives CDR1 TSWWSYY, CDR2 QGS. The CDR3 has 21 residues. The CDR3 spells CALGEILRLGETGRGTDKLIF. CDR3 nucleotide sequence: TGTGCTCTTGGGGAAATCTTACGACTGGGGGAGACGGGACGGGGCACCGATAAACTCATCTTT.

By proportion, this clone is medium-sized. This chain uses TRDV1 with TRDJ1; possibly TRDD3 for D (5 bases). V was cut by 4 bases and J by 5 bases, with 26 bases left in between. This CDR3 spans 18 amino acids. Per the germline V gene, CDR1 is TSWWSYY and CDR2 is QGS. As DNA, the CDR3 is TGTGCTCTTGGGGTTCGATCTATGATCGCAGGTCGGGGGGATAAACTCATCTTT. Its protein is CALGVRSMIAGRGDKLIF.

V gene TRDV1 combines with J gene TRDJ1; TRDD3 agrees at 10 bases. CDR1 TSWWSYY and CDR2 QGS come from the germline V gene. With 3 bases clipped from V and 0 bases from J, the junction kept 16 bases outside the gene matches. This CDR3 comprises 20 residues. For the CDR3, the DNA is TGTGCTCTTGGGGACGCCGCGGGGGGGGGATACGATTTCTACACCGATAAACTCATCTTT. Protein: CALGDAAGGGYDFYTDKLIF.

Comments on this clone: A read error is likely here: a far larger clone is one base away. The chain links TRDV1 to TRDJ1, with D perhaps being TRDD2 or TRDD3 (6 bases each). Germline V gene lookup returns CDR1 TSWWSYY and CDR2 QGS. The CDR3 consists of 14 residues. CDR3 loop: CAFGDRILPDKLIF. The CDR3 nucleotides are TGTGCTTTTGGGGATCGAATCCTACCCGATAAACTCATCTTT.

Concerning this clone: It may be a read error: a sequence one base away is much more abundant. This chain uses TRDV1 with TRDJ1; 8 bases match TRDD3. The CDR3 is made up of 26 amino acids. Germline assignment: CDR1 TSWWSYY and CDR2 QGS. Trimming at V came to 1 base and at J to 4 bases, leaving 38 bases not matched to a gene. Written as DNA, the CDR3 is TGTGCTCTTGGGGAACATCTTTGGCTACTTCAATATGACGGGATACGCCGGAATGATTCTCTCGATAAACTCATCTTT. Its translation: CALGEHLWLLQYDGIRRNDSLDKLIF.

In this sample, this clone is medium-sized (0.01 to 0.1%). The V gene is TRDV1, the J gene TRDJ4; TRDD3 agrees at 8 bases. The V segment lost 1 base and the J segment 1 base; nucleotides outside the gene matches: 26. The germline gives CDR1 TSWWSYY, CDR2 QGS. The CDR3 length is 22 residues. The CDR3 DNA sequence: TGTGCTCTTGGGGAACGGGCGTTCCCCAGTTCTTACTGGGGGGACGGGGACAGACCCCTGATCTTT. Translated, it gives CALGERAFPSSYWGDGDRPLIF.

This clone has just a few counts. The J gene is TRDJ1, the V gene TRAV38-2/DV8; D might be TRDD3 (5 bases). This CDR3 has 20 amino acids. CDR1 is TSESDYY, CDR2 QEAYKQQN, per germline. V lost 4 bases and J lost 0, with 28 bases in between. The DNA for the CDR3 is TGTGCTTATAGGCGACGACGGGTTGACAGACAGGGGGGTTACACCGATAAACTCATCTTT. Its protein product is CAYRRRRVDRQGGYTDKLIF.

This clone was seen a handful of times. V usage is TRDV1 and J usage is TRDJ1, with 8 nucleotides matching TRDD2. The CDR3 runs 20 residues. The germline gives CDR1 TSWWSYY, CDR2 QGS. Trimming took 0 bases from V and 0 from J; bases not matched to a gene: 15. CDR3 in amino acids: CALGELSFLPVPKYTDKLIF. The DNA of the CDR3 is TGTGCTCTTGGGGAACTAAGCTTCCTACCGGTACCAAAGTACACCGATAAACTCATCTTT.

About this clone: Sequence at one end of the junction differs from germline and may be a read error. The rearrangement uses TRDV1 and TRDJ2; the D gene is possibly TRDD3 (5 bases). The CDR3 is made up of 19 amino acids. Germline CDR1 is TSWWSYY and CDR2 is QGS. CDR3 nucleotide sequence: TGTGCTCTTGGGGAATTCTTCTACTGGTGGAAAGCTTTGACAGTACAACTCTTCTTT. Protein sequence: CALGEFFYWWKALTVQLFF.